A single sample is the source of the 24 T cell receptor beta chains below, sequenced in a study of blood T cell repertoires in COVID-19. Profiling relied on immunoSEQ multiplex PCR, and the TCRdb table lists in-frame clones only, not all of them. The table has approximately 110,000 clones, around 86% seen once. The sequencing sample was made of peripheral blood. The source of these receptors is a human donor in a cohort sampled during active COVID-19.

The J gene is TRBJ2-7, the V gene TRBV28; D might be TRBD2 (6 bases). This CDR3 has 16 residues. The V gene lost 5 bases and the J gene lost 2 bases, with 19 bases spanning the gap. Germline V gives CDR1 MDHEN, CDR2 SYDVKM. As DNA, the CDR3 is TGTGCCAGCAGTAGTTTCACAGGAGGGCGCACCTACGAGCAGTACTTC. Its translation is CASSSFTGGRTYEQYF.

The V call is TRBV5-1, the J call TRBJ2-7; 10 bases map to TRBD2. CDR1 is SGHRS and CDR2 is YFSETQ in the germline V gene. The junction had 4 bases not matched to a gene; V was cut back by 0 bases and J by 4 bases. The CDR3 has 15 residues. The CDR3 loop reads CASSLEPSGRYEQYF. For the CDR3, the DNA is TGCGCCAGCAGCTTGGAACCTAGCGGGAGATACGAGCAGTACTTC. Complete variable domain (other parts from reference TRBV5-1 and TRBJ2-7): KAGVTQTPRYLIKTRGQQVTLSCSPISGHRSVSWYQQTPGQGLQFLFEYFSETQRNKGNFPGRFSGRQFSNSRSEMNVSTLELGDSALYLCASSLEPSGRYEQYFGPGTRLTVT.

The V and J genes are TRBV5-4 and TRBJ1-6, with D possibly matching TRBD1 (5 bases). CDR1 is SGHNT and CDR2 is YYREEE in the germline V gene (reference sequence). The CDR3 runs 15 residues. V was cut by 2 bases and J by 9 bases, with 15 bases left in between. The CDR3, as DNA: TGTGCCAGCAGCTTCGACGGGGGTTTACGTTCACCCCTCCACTTT. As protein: CASSFDGGLRSPLHF.

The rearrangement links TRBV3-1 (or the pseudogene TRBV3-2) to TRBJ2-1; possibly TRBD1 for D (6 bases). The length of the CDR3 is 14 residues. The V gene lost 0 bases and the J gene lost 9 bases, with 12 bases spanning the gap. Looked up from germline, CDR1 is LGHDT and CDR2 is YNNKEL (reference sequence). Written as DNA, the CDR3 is TGTGCCAGCAGCCAAGATTCAACAGGGCCTGAGCAGTTCTTC. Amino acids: CASSQDSTGPEQFF.

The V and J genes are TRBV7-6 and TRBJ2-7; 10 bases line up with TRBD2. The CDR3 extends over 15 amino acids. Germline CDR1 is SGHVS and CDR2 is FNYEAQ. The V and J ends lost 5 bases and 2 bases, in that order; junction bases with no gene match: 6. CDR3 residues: CASSVKREGPYEQYF. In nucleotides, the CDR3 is TGTGCCAGCAGCGTCAAGCGGGAGGGCCCCTACGAGCAGTACTTC.

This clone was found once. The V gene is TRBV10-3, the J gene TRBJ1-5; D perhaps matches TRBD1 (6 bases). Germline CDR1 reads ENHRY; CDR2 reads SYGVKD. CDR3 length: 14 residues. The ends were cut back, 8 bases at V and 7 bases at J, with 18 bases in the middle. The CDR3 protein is CAISMGGGGQPQHF. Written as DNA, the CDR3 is TGTGCCATCTCAATGGGTGGGGGCGGCCAGCCCCAGCATTTT.

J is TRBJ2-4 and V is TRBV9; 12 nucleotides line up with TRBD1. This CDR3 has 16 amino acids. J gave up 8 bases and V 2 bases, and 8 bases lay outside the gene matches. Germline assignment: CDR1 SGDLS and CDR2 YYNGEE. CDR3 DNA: TGTGCCAGCAGCGTCACCGGGACAGGGGGCCGGGACATTCAGTACTTC. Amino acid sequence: CASSVTGTGGRDIQYF.

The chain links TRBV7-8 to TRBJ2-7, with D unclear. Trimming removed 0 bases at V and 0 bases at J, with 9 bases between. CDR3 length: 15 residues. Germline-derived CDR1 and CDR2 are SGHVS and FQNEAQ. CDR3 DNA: TGTGCCAGCAGCTTAGCTCTGGAGACCTCCTACGAGCAGTACTTC. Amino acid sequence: CASSLALETSYEQYF. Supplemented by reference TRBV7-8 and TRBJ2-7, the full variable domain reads GAGVSQSPRYKVAKRGQDVALRCDPISGHVSLFWYQQALGQGPEFLTYFQNEAQLDKSGLPSDRFFAERPEGSVSTLKIQRTQQEDSAVYLCASSLALETSYEQYFGPGTRLTVT.

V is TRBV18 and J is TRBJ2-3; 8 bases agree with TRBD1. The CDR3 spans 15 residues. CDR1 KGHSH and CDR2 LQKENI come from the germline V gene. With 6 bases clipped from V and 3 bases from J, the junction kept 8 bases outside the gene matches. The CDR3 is CASSARDRITDTQYF. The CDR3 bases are TGTGCCAGCTCCGCCCGGGACAGGATTACAGATACGCAGTATTTT.

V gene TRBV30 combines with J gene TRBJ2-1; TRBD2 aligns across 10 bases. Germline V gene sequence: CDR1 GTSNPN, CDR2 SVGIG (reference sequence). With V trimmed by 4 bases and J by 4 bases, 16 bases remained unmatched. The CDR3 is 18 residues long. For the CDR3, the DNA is TGTGCCTGGATGACCCAGCGGGAGGGCGGTAGGGTTTACAATGAGCAGTTCTTC. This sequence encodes CAWMTQREGGRVYNEQFF. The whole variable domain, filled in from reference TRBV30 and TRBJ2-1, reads SQTIHQWPATLVQPVGSPLSLECTVEGTSNPNLYWYRQAAGRGLQLLFYSVGIGQISSEVPQNLSASRPQDRQFILSSKKLLLSDSGFYLCAWMTQREGGRVYNEQFFGPGTRLTVL.

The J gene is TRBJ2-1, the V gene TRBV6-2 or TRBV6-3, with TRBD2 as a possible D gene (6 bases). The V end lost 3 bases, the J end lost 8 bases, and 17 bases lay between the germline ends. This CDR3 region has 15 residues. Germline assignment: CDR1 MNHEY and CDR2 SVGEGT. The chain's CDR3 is CASSYTLLAGDEQFF. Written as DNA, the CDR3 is TGTGCCAGCAGTTATACCCTACTAGCTGGCGATGAGCAGTTCTTC.

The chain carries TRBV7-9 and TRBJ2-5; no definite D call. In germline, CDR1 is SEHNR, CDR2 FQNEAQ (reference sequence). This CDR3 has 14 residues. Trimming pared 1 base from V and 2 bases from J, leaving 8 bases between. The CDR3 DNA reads TGTGCCAGCAGCTTAGGGCACAATCAAGAGACCCAGTACTTC. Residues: CASSLGHNQETQYF.

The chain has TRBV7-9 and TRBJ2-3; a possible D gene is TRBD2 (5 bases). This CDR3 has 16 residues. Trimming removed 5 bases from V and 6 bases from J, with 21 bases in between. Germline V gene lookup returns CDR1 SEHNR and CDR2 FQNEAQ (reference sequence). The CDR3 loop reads CASSPNPKSSWDTQYF. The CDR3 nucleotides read TGTGCCAGCAGCCCAAACCCGAAATCTAGCTGGGATACGCAGTATTTT. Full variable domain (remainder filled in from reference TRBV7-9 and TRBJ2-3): DTGVSQNPRHKITKRGQNVTFRCDPISEHNRLYWYRQTLGQGPEFLTYFQNEAQLEKSRLLSDRFSAERPKGSFSTLEIQRTEQGDSAMYLCASSPNPKSSWDTQYFGPGTRLTVL.

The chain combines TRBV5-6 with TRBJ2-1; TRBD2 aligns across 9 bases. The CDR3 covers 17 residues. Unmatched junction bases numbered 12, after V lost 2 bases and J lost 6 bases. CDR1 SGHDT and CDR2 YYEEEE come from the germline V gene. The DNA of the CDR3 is TGTGCCAGCAGCTTCCTGACCGGGACTAGCAGAGTCAATGAGCAGTTCTTC. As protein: CASSFLTGTSRVNEQFF.

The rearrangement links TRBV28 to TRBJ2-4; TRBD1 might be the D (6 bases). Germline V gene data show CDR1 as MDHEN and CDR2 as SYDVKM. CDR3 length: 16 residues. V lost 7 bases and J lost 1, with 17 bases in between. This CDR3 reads CASIGYRVGAKNIQYF. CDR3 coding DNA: TGTGCCAGCATTGGATACAGGGTCGGGGCCAAAAACATTCAGTACTTC.

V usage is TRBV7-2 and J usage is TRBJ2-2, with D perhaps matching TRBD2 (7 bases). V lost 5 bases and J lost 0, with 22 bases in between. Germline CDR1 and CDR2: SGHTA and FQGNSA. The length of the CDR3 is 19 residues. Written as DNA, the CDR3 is TGTGCCAGCAGCGGGGGGGGCGGGGACGCAAAATCGAACACCGGGGAGCTGTTTTTT. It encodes CASSGGGGDAKSNTGELFF.

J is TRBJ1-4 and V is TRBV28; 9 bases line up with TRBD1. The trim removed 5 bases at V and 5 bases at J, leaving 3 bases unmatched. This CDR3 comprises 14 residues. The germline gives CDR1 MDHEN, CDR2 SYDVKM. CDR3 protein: CASSVQGANEKLFF. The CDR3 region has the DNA TGTGCCAGCAGTGTACAGGGGGCGAATGAAAAACTGTTTTTT.

The CDR3 coding sequence is TGTGCCACCAGCAGGGACTGCTTCAATGAGCAGTTCTTC. It specifies CATSRDCFNEQFF. V and J are TRBV15 and TRBJ2-1; perhaps TRBD2 as D (5 bases). Trimming pared 3 bases from V and 6 bases from J, leaving 9 bases between. The CDR3 is 13 amino acids. CDR1 LNHNV and CDR2 YYDKDF come from the germline V gene (reference sequence).

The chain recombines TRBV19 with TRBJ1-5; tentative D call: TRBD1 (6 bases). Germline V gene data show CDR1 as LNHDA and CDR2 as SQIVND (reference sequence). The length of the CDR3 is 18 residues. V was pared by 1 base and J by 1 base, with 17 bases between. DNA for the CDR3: TGTGCCAGTAGTATAGGAAGGGGACACCCGGGCAGCAATCAGCCCCAGCATTTT. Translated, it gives CASSIGRGHPGSNQPQHF. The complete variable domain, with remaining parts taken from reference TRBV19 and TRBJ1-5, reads DGGITQSPKYLFRKEGQNVTLSCEQNLNHDAMYWYRQDPGQGLRLIYYSQIVNDFQKGDIAEGYSVSREKKESFPLTVTSAQKNPTAFYLCASSIGRGHPGSNQPQHFGDGTRLSIL.

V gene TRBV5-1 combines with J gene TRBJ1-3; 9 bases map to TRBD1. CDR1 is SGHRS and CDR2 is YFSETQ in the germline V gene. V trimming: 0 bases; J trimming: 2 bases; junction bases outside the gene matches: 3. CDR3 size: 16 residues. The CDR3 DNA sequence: TGCGCCAGCAGCTTGGTAGGACAGGGGACTGGAAACACCATATATTTT. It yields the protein CASSLVGQGTGNTIYF.

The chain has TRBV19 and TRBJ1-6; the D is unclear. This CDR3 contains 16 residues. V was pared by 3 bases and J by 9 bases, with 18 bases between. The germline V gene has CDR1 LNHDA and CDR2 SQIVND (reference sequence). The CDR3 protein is CASSIGSRVTRSPLHF. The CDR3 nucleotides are TGTGCCAGTAGTATCGGGAGCCGAGTCACGCGTTCACCCCTCCACTTT.

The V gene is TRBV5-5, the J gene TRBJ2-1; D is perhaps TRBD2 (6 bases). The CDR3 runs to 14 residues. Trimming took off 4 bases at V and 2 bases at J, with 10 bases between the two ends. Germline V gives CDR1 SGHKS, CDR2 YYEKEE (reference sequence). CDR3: CASSPGLTYNEQFF. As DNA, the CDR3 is TGTGCCAGCAGCCCGGGACTTACCTACAATGAGCAGTTCTTC.

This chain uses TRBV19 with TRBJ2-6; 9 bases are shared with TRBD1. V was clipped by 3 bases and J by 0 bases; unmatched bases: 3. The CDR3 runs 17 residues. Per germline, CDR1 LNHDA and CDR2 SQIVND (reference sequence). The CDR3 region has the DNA TGTGCCAGTAGTATCCCGACAGGGGGCTCTGGGGCCAACGTCCTGACTTTC. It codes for CASSIPTGGSGANVLTF.

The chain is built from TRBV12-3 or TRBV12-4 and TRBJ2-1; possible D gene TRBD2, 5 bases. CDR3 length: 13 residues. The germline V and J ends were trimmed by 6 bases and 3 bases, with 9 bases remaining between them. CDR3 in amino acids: CASRGSGYNEQFF. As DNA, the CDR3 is TGTGCCAGCAGAGGAAGCGGCTACAATGAGCAGTTCTTC.